This T cell receptor beta chain was identified in a study of beta chain features in type 1 diabetes. What was sequenced were expressed TCRB transcripts, since all of the isolated RNA had been reverse transcribed. Generated by immunoSEQ multiplex PCR, the TCRdb table keeps only in-frame clones and is missing some. This table holds 550,000 to 850,000 clones, around an eighth found once. Regarding the study as a whole: Cells that show high TCR expression could be over-represented by cDNA sequencing. Across all four CD4+ subsets, people with type 1 diabetes showed modestly shorter TCRB CDR3s.

The CDR3 has 13 residues. Germline loops: CDR1 MNHEY, CDR2 SVGAGI. V lost 8 bases, J lost 3 bases, and 12 bases lay in between. A remark on this clone: The antigen is undetermined.

The rearrangement joins TRBV6-5 to TRBJ2-3; no clear D gene. The sequencing input was naive CD4+ T cells from blood. The source is a man aged 18 to 30 with type 1 diabetes. CDR3 bases: TGTGCCAGCGTGGGTAGGGTTACAGATACGCAGTATTTT. It codes for CASVGRVTDTQYF.